The sample holds a few counts of the clone carrying this T cell receptor beta chain. Its antigen is still unknown. The sample belongs to a study of cytomegalovirus exposure and HLA in healthy donors. General observations from the study: What a later analysis reportedly showed was that an Asian-associated ancestry cluster had fewer N-insertions than the approximately 720-donor mean. An analysis done earlier found most TCR beta V segments productive about 87% or about 30% of the time.

The PCR used 60 Vbeta and 13 Jbeta primers. How the authors handled the data: A later analysis counted 80 million or so unique TCR beta chains, around 10 million shared. TCRdb's table, derived via immunoSEQ multiplex PCR, lists solely in-frame clones and lacks some. The V and J calls and the clone size are those of that table, but D and trimming were determined from the DNA. The sample has more than 140,000 clones, around 65% seen once. This TCR was sampled from a woman under 40 in good health and CMV-seropositive. Material: PBMCs.

In DNA form, the CDR3 reads TGTGCCAGCACCCGTAACACTGAAGCTTTCTTT. Amino acid sequence: CASTRNTEAFF. The J gene is TRBJ1-1, the V gene TRBV5-8; D is undetermined. Trimming cost V 6 bases and J 2 bases, with 5 bases left between them. The CDR3 has 11 residues. Germline loops: CDR1 SGHTS, CDR2 YDEGEE. The variable domain in full, with the rest retrieved from reference TRBV5-8 and TRBJ1-1, is EAGVTQSPTHLIKTRGQQATLRCSPISGHTSVYWYQQALGLGLQFLLWYDEGEERNRGNFPPRFSGRQFPNYSSELNVNALELEDSALYLCASTRNTEAFFGQGTRLTVV.